Below, 6 T cell receptor beta chains from the same sample are listed, as sequenced in a study of early T cells in non-severe SARS-CoV-2 infection (dated by TCRdb to the early 2020s). The library was obtained by 5' RACE. Reads for this sample came from a NextSeq 500. The raw public data were reprocessed by TCRdb itself: fastp quality trimming at Q25, MiXCR clonotype calling, in-frame beta chains only. All rows with the same CDR3 protein become a single entry with the most common DNA and genes. For this sample the table gives about 66,000 distinct CDR3 sequences, of which approximately 13% were detected only once. The ten biggest clones cover roughly 8.3% of the sample. Source material: whole blood. These receptors were taken from an adult who was a healthcare worker with PCR-confirmed SARS-CoV-2 infection or an uninfected control (not recorded which).

The chain couples TRBV6-1 to TRBJ2-7, with TRBD2 matching 12 bases. Germline V CDR1 and CDR2: MNHNS, SASEGT. Unmatched junction bases numbered 7, after V lost 10 bases and J lost 6 bases. The CDR3 is 13 residues long. In nucleotides, the CDR3 is TGTGCCACTAAGACTAGCGGGAGAGGCGAGCAGTACTTC. Its protein is CATKTSGRGEQYF.

This clonotype was seen many times. The genes are TRBV6-5 and TRBJ2-1; TRBD2 is a possible D gene (5 bases). This CDR3 comprises 15 residues. Germline V CDR1 and CDR2: MNHEY, SVGAGI. Trimming removed 8 bases at V and 8 bases at J, with 22 bases between. The DNA for the CDR3 is TGTGCCAGCTCGGAGCGGTTGCTGTTGAAGTATGAGCAGTTCTTC. Protein product: CASSERLLLKYEQFF.

The rearrangement links TRBV28 to TRBJ1-2; D may be TRBD1 (5 bases). V lost 6 bases, J lost 8 bases, and 22 bases lay in between. Germline assignment: CDR1 MDHEN and CDR2 SYDVKM. The CDR3 sequence is 15 residues long. Written as DNA, the CDR3 is TGTGCCAGCAGCCCAGGGACTTCCCGGGAGCAGGGCTACACCTTC. Amino acid sequence: CASSPGTSREQGYTF.

This chain connects TRBV12-3 or TRBV12-4 to TRBJ1-1; the match to TRBD1 covers 7 bases. The CDR3 consists of 13 residues. Unmatched junction bases numbered 1, after V lost 5 bases and J lost 1 base. The CDR3 region is CASSEGANTEAFF. The CDR3 DNA reads as TGTGCCAGCAGTGAGGGGGCGAACACTGAAGCTTTCTTT.

This clonotype occurred many times. The chain uses TRBV6-5 and TRBJ2-2, with D perhaps TRBD2 (6 bases). Germline CDR1 reads MNHEY; CDR2 reads SVGAGI. The V and J ends lost 6 bases and 3 bases respectively, with 17 bases between them. This CDR3 comprises 16 residues. The CDR3 DNA reads as TGTGCCAGCAGACCGTGGCTAGCGAGGGACACCGGGGAGCTGTTTTTT. It encodes CASRPWLARDTGELFF.

The sample holds many counts of this clonotype. V is TRBV2 and J is TRBJ2-1; TRBD2 matches at 11 bases. The CDR3 is 16 residues long. Germline CDR1 SNHLY, CDR2 FYNNEI. V lost 0 bases and J lost 7; bases outside the gene matches: 5. The DNA of the CDR3 is TGTGCCAGCAGTGAAGCGCTAAGACTAGCGGGGAATGAGCAGTTCTTC. This codes for CASSEALRLAGNEQFF.